The rows below give T cell receptor beta chains drawn from one sample of a study of T cell clonotyping in hematopoietic cell transplantation. Here immunoSEQ multiplex PCR was the method, and the copy in TCRdb shows in-frame clones only, minus some. This sample has roughly 13,000 clones, with approximately 56% found just once. The source material was PBMCs. The receptors here all came from a human donor who either received an allogeneic hematopoietic cell transplant for a myeloid malignancy or was a related donor (not recorded which). Some clones in this sample may be carry-over from other donors' samples. Both conserved end residues are part of each CDR3. Each record gives: V gene, J gene, D gene, clone size, CDR3 DNA, CDR3 protein. The D gene is left open where the match is weak. Clone size is shown for a subset of rows, as once, few, many or a class of expanded clone.

V gene: TRBV30
J gene: TRBJ1-5
D gene: TRBD1
clone size: NA
CDR3 DNA: TGTGCCTGGAGCGTCCGGACAGGACGCAATCAGCCCCAGCATTTT
CDR3 protein: CAWSVRTGRNQPQHF

V gene: TRBV10-3
J gene: TRBJ2-7
D gene: TRBD2
clone size: NA
CDR3 DNA: TGTGCCATCAGTCCGGCTAGCGGGACCTACGAGCAGTACTTC
CDR3 protein: CAISPASGTYEQYF

V gene: TRBV30
J gene: TRBJ2-5
D gene: NA
clone size: once
CDR3 DNA: TGTGCCTGGAGTGTAAAGGGCTACCAGGAGACCCAGTACTTC
CDR3 protein: CAWSVKGYQETQYF

V gene: TRBV19
J gene: TRBJ1-5
D gene: NA
clone size: few
CDR3 DNA: TGTGCCAGTATTTCCCGCTGGAGCAATCAGCCCCAGCATTTT
CDR3 protein: CASISRWSNQPQHF

V gene: TRBV6-6
J gene: TRBJ1-4
D gene: NA
clone size: few
CDR3 DNA: TGTGCCAGCAGGATTAATGAAAAACTGTTTTTT
CDR3 protein: CASRINEKLFF

V gene: TRBV28
J gene: TRBJ1-5
D gene: NA
clone size: NA
CDR3 DNA: TGTGCCAGCAGGTCAAAACAGGGTAGGCAGCCCCAGCATTTT
CDR3 protein: CASRSKQGRQPQHF

V gene: TRBV6-6
J gene: TRBJ2-2
D gene: NA
clone size: NA
CDR3 DNA: TGTGCCAGCTTTCTAGCCGGGGAGCTGTTTTTT
CDR3 protein: CASFLAGELFF

V gene: TRBV5-8
J gene: TRBJ2-3
D gene: NA
clone size: NA
CDR3 DNA: TGTGCCAGCAGCTTCACAGATACGCAGTATTTT
CDR3 protein: CASSFTDTQYF

V gene: TRBV29-1
J gene: TRBJ2-3
D gene: TRBD2
clone size: NA
CDR3 DNA: TGCAGCGCCCAAACCCTAGCGGGGGTCACAGATACGCAGTATTTT
CDR3 protein: CSAQTLAGVTDTQYF

V gene: TRBV7-3
J gene: TRBJ1-5
D gene: NA
clone size: few
CDR3 DNA: TGTGCCAGCTCCCTTACGGGGGACCGCAATCAGCCCCAGCATTTT
CDR3 protein: CASSLTGDRNQPQHF

V gene: TRBV10-3
J gene: TRBJ1-2
D gene: NA
clone size: NA
CDR3 DNA: TGTGCCATCAGTGATCACCAAGTCGGCTATGGCTACACCTTC
CDR3 protein: CAISDHQVGYGYTF

V gene: TRBV7-9
J gene: TRBJ2-5
D gene: NA
clone size: NA
CDR3 DNA: TGTGCCAGCAGCCCCTCCGCGGGGAGAACGGAGACCCAGTACTTC
CDR3 protein: CASSPSAGRTETQYF

V gene: TRBV6-5
J gene: TRBJ1-5
D gene: NA
clone size: NA
CDR3 DNA: TGTGCCAGCAGCAACGGGGGGAGCAATCAGCCCCAGCATTTT
CDR3 protein: CASSNGGSNQPQHF

V gene: TRBV5-6
J gene: TRBJ1-6
D gene: TRBD1
clone size: NA
CDR3 DNA: TGTGCCAGCAGCTTGGCCGGGGACAGGGGGCGGGTTAGTTCACCCCTCCACTTT
CDR3 protein: CASSLAGDRGRVSSPLHF

V gene: TRBV5-1
J gene: TRBJ1-1
D gene: NA
clone size: NA
CDR3 DNA: TGCGCCAGCAGCTTAAGGGTGGACAGCACTGAAGCTTTCTTT
CDR3 protein: CASSLRVDSTEAFF

V gene: TRBV7-6
J gene: TRBJ2-7
D gene: TRBD2
clone size: NA
CDR3 DNA: TGTGCCAGCAGTCTCACATCTAGCGGCTACGAGCAGTACTTC
CDR3 protein: CASSLTSSGYEQYF

V gene: TRBV4-3
J gene: TRBJ2-1
D gene: NA
clone size: once
CDR3 DNA: TGCGCCAGCAGCCAAGCGGTCGGTCTTGAGCAGTTCTTC
CDR3 protein: CASSQAVGLEQFF

V gene: TRBV5-1
J gene: TRBJ2-7
D gene: TRBD1
clone size: few
CDR3 DNA: TGCGCCAGCAGCTTCGACACAGGGGGAACTCTCTCCTACGAGCAGTACTTC
CDR3 protein: CASSFDTGGTLSYEQYF

V gene: TRBV6-5
J gene: TRBJ2-5
D gene: NA
clone size: few
CDR3 DNA: TGTGCCAGCGTTTCATTGGGGACCCAGTACTTC
CDR3 protein: CASVSLGTQYF

V gene: TRBV6-5
J gene: TRBJ1-1
D gene: TRBD1
clone size: NA
CDR3 DNA: TGTGCCAGCACCGGGGACAGGGGCTCGAACACTGAAGCTTTCTTT
CDR3 protein: CASTGDRGSNTEAFF

V gene: TRBV5-1
J gene: TRBJ1-1
D gene: TRBD1
clone size: once
CDR3 DNA: TGCGCCAGCAGCTTGAACCCTCCGGGACAGGGAGACACTGAAGCTTTCTTT
CDR3 protein: CASSLNPPGQGDTEAFF